What follows describes a single TCR beta chain. Its antigen is still unknown. Base qualities were left out, and no much larger clone turns up one base away. All donors were healthy Caucasians. The twin cohort consisted of three pairs of female monozygotic twins, all aged 18 to 29 years. CD4+ and CD8+ T cell populations were isolated with positive isolation kits from Invitrogen. The source of the sample is a study of identical twins (dated by TCRdb to 2016 to 2018). About the study as a whole: To test whether fetal clonotypes persist, this study deep-sequenced TCR alpha and beta repertoires from monozygotic twins, from unrelated adults of various ages, and from cord blood. To rule out contamination, the twin experiments were replicated at different times with different library preparation protocols.

CDR1 is given as SGHDN and CDR2 as FVKESK, both from the germline V gene. The germline ends are 11 bases apart after V is trimmed by 4 bases and J by 4 bases. Spanning cysteine to phenylalanine, the CDR3 consists of 13 amino acids. Only the CDR3 DNA is retained, 39 bases long and in frame from the first base. Findings and caveats that apply to the study as a whole: In beta out-of-frame sequences, excess twin sharing was weaker, because having fewer shared sequences lowered the signal-to-noise ratio. Abundant cord blood beta clonotypes had fewer insertions, young adult naive repertoires showed a similar but weaker trend, and memory repertoires showed no such trend. Zero-insertion analyses could be partly confounded by invariant T cells such as MAIT and iNKT, though diverse VJ usage argued against such confounding for most clonotypes. Compared with coincidental sharing between unrelated individuals, an excess of low generation-probability sequences was observed among out-of-frame TCR alpha sequences shared between twins. Out-of-frame TCR alpha sharing in monozygotic twins was systematically underestimated by recombination models, whereas sharing between unrelated individuals was in agreement with the recombination models. Because the same donors could not be followed over many years, the conclusions depended on cross-sectional statistical analysis.

Receptors were amplified or captured by 5' RACE. The data were produced on an Illumina HiSeq 2000. A universal primer binding site was added through template switching, and the final cDNA carried a unique molecular identifier so that TCR cDNA molecules could be counted accurately. Specific primers in the conserved constant-segment region were used to synthesize first-strand cDNA for TCR alpha and beta chains. To control for contamination, each cDNA library was double barcoded with a SMART-Mk sample barcode plus Illumina barcodes. Two successive PCR steps introduced TruSeq adapter sequences along with Illumina sample barcodes. Sequencing of the TCR alpha and beta cDNA libraries was done on the Illumina HiSeq platform using custom primers. The study's processing was this. Raw reads were processed with MiGEC to extract unique molecular identifiers, and MiXCR was used to determine CDR3 positions. Recombination models were inferred per individual with the repgenHMM and IGoR tools using an EM algorithm. Shared clonotypes were analyzed with the tcR package in R, and sharing was normalized by the product of cloneset sizes. To study raw recombination free of thymic and clonal selection effects, out-of-frame nonproductive sequences were analyzed. Starting from the raw public reads, TCRdb applied fastp trimming at Q25, assembled clones with MiXCR and retained in-frame beta chains. When rows share a CDR3 protein, they turn into one entry using the most common DNA and genes. What appears here as the V and J calls and clone size reflects TCRdb's work, not the paper's. The sample contains about 330,000 distinct CDR3 sequences, approximately 13% of them found a single time. The ten top clones hold 7.2% of the sample.

The sample was also reused in another study, on yellow fever vaccine responses in identical twins. From that second study: The authors reported that the T cell response to vaccination in identical twins appeared partly convergent and partly personalized. In the study, vaccine-responding T cell clones were precisely tracked in identical twins.

The clonotype comes from a woman aged 18-29 years in good health. The specimen sequenced was CD8+ T cells sorted from blood. This chain joins TRBV14 to TRBJ2-7; 5 matching bases give a weak D call of TRBD2. The sequenced DNA is TGTGCCAGCAGCCCGACGGTAGCGTACGAGCAGTACTTC. This sequence encodes CASSPTVAYEQYF.